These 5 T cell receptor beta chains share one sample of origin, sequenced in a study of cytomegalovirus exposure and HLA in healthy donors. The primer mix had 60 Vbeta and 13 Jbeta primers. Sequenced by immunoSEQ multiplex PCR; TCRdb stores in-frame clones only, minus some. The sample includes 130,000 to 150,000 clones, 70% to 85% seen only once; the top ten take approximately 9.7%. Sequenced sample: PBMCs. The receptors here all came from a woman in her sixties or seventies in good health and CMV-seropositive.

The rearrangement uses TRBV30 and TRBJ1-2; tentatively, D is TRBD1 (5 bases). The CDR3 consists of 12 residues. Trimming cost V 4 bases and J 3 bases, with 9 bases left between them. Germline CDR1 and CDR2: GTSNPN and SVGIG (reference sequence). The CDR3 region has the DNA TGTGCCTGGACCCAGGGTGACTATGGCTACACCTTC. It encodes CAWTQGDYGYTF.

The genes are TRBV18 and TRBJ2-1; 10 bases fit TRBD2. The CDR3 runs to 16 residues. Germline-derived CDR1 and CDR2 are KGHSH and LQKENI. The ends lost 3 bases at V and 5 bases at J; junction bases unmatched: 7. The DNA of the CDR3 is TGTGCCAGCTCACCCCAGCTAGCGGGAGCTGACAATGAGCAGTTCTTC. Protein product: CASSPQLAGADNEQFF. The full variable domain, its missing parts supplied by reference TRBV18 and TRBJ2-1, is NAGVMQNPRHLVRRRGQEARLRCSPMKGHSHVYWYRQLPEEGLKFMVYLQKENIIDESGMPKERFSAEFPKEGPSILRIQQVVRGDSAAYFCASSPQLAGADNEQFFGPGTRLTVL.

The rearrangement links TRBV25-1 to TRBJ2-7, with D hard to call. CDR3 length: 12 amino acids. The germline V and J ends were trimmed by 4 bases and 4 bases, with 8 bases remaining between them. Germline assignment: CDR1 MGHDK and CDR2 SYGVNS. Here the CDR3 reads CASSGRIYEQYF. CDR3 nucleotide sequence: TGTGCCAGCAGTGGGCGGATTTACGAGCAGTACTTC.

CDR3 DNA: TGTGCCAGCTCACCATATTCTCGGACTAGCGGGACCTACAATGAGCAGTTCTTC. Its protein product is CASSPYSRTSGTYNEQFF. The chain combines TRBV18 with TRBJ2-1; 12 bases map to TRBD2. The CDR3 length is 18 residues. V dropped 2 bases and J dropped 2; count of bases not matched to a gene: 7. Germline V CDR1 and CDR2: KGHSH, LQKENI. Drawing the rest from reference TRBV18 and TRBJ2-1, the complete variable domain is NAGVMQNPRHLVRRRGQEARLRCSPMKGHSHVYWYRQLPEEGLKFMVYLQKENIIDESGMPKERFSAEFPKEGPSILRIQQVVRGDSAAYFCASSPYSRTSGTYNEQFFGPGTRLTVL.

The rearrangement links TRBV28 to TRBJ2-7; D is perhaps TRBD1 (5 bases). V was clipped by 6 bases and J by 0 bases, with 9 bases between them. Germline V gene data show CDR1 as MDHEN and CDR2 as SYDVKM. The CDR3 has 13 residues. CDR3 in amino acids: CASRLTDSYEQYF. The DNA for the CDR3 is TGTGCCAGCAGGCTGACAGACTCCTACGAGCAGTACTTC.